Sequencing of this TCR beta chain was carried out in a study of T cells in Graves' hyperthyroidism and ophthalmopathy. The wider study: Sampling of peripheral blood happened at initial diagnosis, prior to any treatment.

Patients affected by ophthalmopathy presented a Clinical Activity Score of at least 3, a NOSPECS grade of at least 4, and disease duration below 3 months. A patient was excluded if there was uncontrolled infection, other autoimmune disease, pregnancy or lactation. Study outcomes and limitations: Ophthalmopathy, as predicted by the model, came a median roughly 6.8 months after the prediction.

Amplification yielded TCR beta CDR3 regions, with RNA transcripts as the source. Initially, a first-round RT-PCR of the TCR CDR3 employed the HTBI primer set. TCRdb re-derived calls from the multiplex PCR reads in MiXCR, one entry per CDR3 protein. The sample yields a few hundred thousand distinct CDR3 sequences, roughly a fifth seen once. V lost 2 bases, J lost 0 bases, and 6 bases stayed unmatched. The CDR3 has 16 amino acids. Germline V lookup: CDR1 DFQATT, CDR2 SNEGSKA (reference sequence). This clonotype was counted at least ten times. The antigen remains undetermined. This clonotype was obtained from a man aged 45-60 years with Graves' ophthalmopathy. Sequenced material: blood. V usage is TRBV20-1 and J usage is TRBJ2-1; 8 nucleotides match TRBD1. CDR3 in DNA: TGCAGTGCTAGAACCCACGGGACAGGCTCCTACAATGAGCAGTTCTTC. Its protein is CSARTHGTGSYNEQFF.